This is a list of T cell receptor beta chains from one sample in a study of PD-1 blockade in classical Hodgkin lymphoma. The data were produced by immunoSEQ multiplex PCR, yet TCRdb's version contains in-frame clones alone and is incomplete. The repertoire consists of 25,000 to 40,000 clones, with about 70% occurring once and the leading ten covering approximately 4%. The sequencing used peripheral blood mononuclear cells (PBMCs), collected before the fourth cycle of nivolumab. These receptor sequences come from a human donor with classical Hodgkin lymphoma. CDR3s include the opening cysteine and the closing phenylalanine or tryptophan. A D gene is named only where the DNA matches it firmly. The size of a clone is reported for some rows only, either as once, few or many, or as a class for expanded clones.

14,TRBD2,TRBV5-1,TRBJ2-7,few,CASSLYGGEYEQYF,TGCGCCAGCAGCTTGTACGGGGGGGAGTACGAGCAGTACTTC
15,NA,TRBV4-3,TRBJ2-4,NA,CASSQEGGEEYIQYF,TGCGCCAGCAGCCAAGAAGGAGGGGAGGAGTACATTCAGTACTTC
15,TRBD1,TRBV5-4,TRBJ2-7,NA,CASSPSGTGGYEQYF,TGTGCCAGCAGCCCCTCGGGGACAGGCGGGTACGAGCAGTACTTC
16,TRBD1,TRBV5-1,TRBJ1-2,once,CASTRAPSGTGDGYTF,TGCGCCAGCACACGAGCTCCCTCCGGGACAGGGGATGGCTACACCTTC
10,NA,TRBV11-2,TRBJ2-1,NA,CASSSGEQFF,TGTGCCAGTAGTTCCGGGGAGCAGTTCTTC
13,NA,TRBV29-1,TRBJ1-5,once,CSVGGDSNQPQHF,TGCAGCGTTGGCGGGGATAGCAATCAGCCCCAGCATTTT
14,NA,TRBV27,TRBJ1-1,NA,CASSRAGPQAEAFF,TGTGCCAGCAGCCGCGCCGGGCCCCAGGCCGAAGCTTTCTTT
13,NA,TRBV30,TRBJ1-4,NA,CAWSVGTAEKLFF,TGTGCCTGGAGTGTAGGGACGGCGGAAAAACTGTTTTTT
13,TRBD1,TRBV29-1,TRBJ1-2,NA,CSVPRQGDYGYTF,TGCAGCGTTCCGAGACAGGGGGACTATGGCTACACCTTC
14,NA,TRBV6-5,TRBJ2-2,NA,CASSYSSGFGELFF,TGTGCCAGTAGTTACTCGTCGGGGTTCGGGGAGCTGTTTTTT
15,TRBD1,TRBV18,TRBJ1-5,few,CASSPSGQGDQPQHF,TGTGCCAGCTCACCATCCGGACAGGGCGATCAGCCCCAGCATTTT
16,NA,TRBV18,TRBJ1-3,NA,CASSPTEGPSGNTIYF,TGTGCCAGCTCCCCTACCGAGGGCCCCTCTGGAAACACCATATATTTT
19,TRBD1,TRBV13,TRBJ2-7,NA,CASSLGRWGTGTGTHEQYF,TGTGCCAGCAGCTTAGGACGCTGGGGGACCGGGACAGGGACCCACGAGCAGTACTTC
15,NA,TRBV29-1,TRBJ2-1,once,CSVEIGVGNYNEQFF,TGCAGCGTTGAAATTGGGGTTGGGAATTACAATGAGCAGTTCTTC
17,NA,TRBV7-6,TRBJ2-5,NA,CASSPGGGGLPWETQYF,TGTGCCAGCAGCCCAGGAGGGGGGGGGCTTCCCTGGGAGACCCAGTACTTC
11,TRBD1,TRBV7-9,TRBJ2-7,NA,CAQGQGHEQYF,TGTGCGCAGGGACAGGGCCACGAGCAGTACTTC
12,TRBD1,TRBV4-3,TRBJ2-7,NA,CASSQPPGQPFF,TGCGCCAGCAGCCAGCCCCCGGGACAGCCCTTCTTC
18,TRBD2,TRBV30,TRBJ2-7,NA,CAWDPAGGLLSGSYEQYF,TGTGCCTGGGACCCAGCGGGAGGGCTCCTGAGTGGGTCCTACGAGCAGTACTTC
15,TRBD2,TRBV5-8,TRBJ2-5,few,CASSLGTSNPQTQYF,TGTGCCAGCAGCTTGGGGACTAGTAATCCGCAGACCCAGTACTTC
14,NA,TRBV7-9,TRBJ1-6,once,CASSSGGESSPLHF,TGTGCCAGCAGCTCCGGTGGGGAAAGTTCACCCCTCCACTTT
14,NA,TRBV6-5,TRBJ2-7,medium-sized,CASRGTQSSYEQYF,TGTGCCAGCAGAGGGACTCAGAGCTCCTACGAGCAGTACTTC
16,TRBD1,TRBV28,TRBJ1-5,NA,CASSSAGGGYNQPQHF,TGTGCCAGCAGTTCCGCAGGGGGGGGCTACAATCAGCCCCAGCATTTT
10,NA,TRBV30,TRBJ1-2,once,CAWSPGPYTF,TGTGCCTGGAGTCCCGGACCATACACCTTC
14,TRBD2,TRBV6-6,TRBJ2-3,NA,CASRTSGGSDTQYF,TGTGCCAGCAGGACTAGCGGGGGGTCAGATACGCAGTATTTT
21,TRBD2,TRBV10-3,TRBJ2-3,NA,CAISDVTSRGTSGYTPDTQYF,TGTGCCATCAGTGATGTCACTTCCCGTGGGACTAGCGGATACACACCAGATACGCAGTATTTT
15,NA,TRBV4-1,TRBJ1-1,NA,CASSQDKGFPLGAFF,TGCGCCAGCAGCCAAGATAAGGGGTTTCCTCTGGGAGCTTTCTTT
14,NA,TRBV18,TRBJ2-7,NA,CASSPDYPSYEQYF,TGTGCCAGCTCACCGGACTACCCCTCCTACGAGCAGTACTTC
11,NA,TRBV11-3,TRBJ2-1,NA,CASSHGDEQFF,TGTGCCAGCAGCCATGGAGATGAGCAGTTCTTC
13,NA,TRBV30,TRBJ1-1,few,CAWSVGLNTEAFF,TGTGCCTGGAGTGTTGGCTTGAACACTGAAGCTTTCTTT
12,NA,TRBV19,TRBJ2-5,NA,CASSPPGETQYF,TGTGCCAGTAGTCCCCCCGGGGAGACCCAGTACTTC
14,NA,TRBV6-1,TRBJ2-7,NA,CASKEGPSSYEQYF,TGTGCCAGCAAGGAGGGCCCTTCCTCCTACGAGCAGTACTTC
17,NA,TRBV27,TRBJ1-2,once,CASSFAWKPTVPYGYTF,TGTGCCAGCAGTTTCGCCTGGAAGCCGACAGTCCCCTATGGCTACACCTTC
13,TRBD1,TRBV5-1,TRBJ1-1,NA,CASSLGQGAEAFF,TGCGCCAGCAGCCTCGGACAGGGGGCTGAAGCTTTCTTT
14,NA,TRBV6-5,TRBJ2-7,once,CASSRGLGSYEQYF,TGTGCCAGCAGTCGTGGTTTGGGCTCCTACGAGCAGTACTTC
15,NA,TRBV7-2,TRBJ1-5,few,CASSLAARAGQPQHF,TGTGCCAGCAGCTTAGCTGCGAGGGCAGGGCAGCCCCAGCATTTT
14,NA,TRBV7-6,TRBJ1-2,few,CASSSSGLPRGYTF,TGTGCCAGCAGCTCGTCCGGCTTACCCCGTGGCTACACCTTC
16,NA,TRBV9,TRBJ1-1,NA,CASSVSGVAVNTEAFF,TGTGCCAGCAGCGTATCCGGGGTGGCAGTGAACACTGAAGCTTTCTTT
12,NA,TRBV5-8,TRBJ2-3,NA,CASTTITDTQYF,TGTGCCAGCACAACCATCACAGATACGCAGTATTTT
15,NA,TRBV19,TRBJ1-2,NA,CASSPRGGAGYGYTF,TGTGCCAGTAGTCCCCGGGGGGGGGCTGGCTATGGCTACACCTTC
14,TRBD2,TRBV30,TRBJ2-3,NA,CAHTAGGLGDTQYF,TGTGCCCACACAGCGGGAGGGCTTGGAGATACGCAGTATTTT
16,TRBD2,TRBV28,TRBJ2-1,NA,CASRGTSAIRHNEQFF,TGTGCCAGCAGGGGGACTAGCGCGATAAGACACAATGAGCAGTTCTTC
16,TRBD2,TRBV27,TRBJ2-1,NA,CASTDDGTSSYNEQFF,TGTGCCAGCACCGACGACGGGACTAGTTCCTACAATGAGCAGTTCTTC
19,TRBD2,TRBV7-9,TRBJ2-1,NA,CASSLSIGTSGSSYNEQFF,TGTGCCAGCAGCCTCTCGATCGGGACTAGCGGGAGCTCCTACAATGAGCAGTTCTTC
18,TRBD1,TRBV4-3,TRBJ2-1,few,CASSQDILEGAMNNEQFF,TGCGCCAGCAGCCAAGATATACTTGAGGGGGCGATGAACAATGAGCAGTTCTTC
16,TRBD1,TRBV7-9,TRBJ2-1,NA,CASRNTGTGGSNEQFF,TGTGCCAGCAGAAATACCGGGACAGGGGGTTCCAATGAGCAGTTCTTC
19,TRBD1,TRBV5-7,TRBJ1-6,once,CASSPIRGRGPSYNSPLHF,TGTGCCAGCAGCCCCATCCGGGGCAGGGGGCCCTCCTATAATTCACCCCTCCACTTT
18,TRBD2,TRBV28,TRBJ2-1,few,CASSLDLREAITYNEQFF,TGTGCCAGCAGTTTAGACCTGCGGGAGGCTATAACCTACAATGAGCAGTTCTTC
19,NA,TRBV28,TRBJ2-1,NA,CASSEFGGTDWGYYNEQFF,TGTGCCAGCAGTGAATTTGGGGGGACCGATTGGGGATACTACAATGAGCAGTTCTTC
14,TRBD1,TRBV7-8,TRBJ1-1,NA,CASSETGGWTEAFF,TGTGCCAGCAGTGAGACAGGGGGCTGGACTGAAGCTTTCTTT
15,NA,TRBV28,TRBJ1-2,NA,CASSLRQALNYGYTF,TGTGCCAGCAGTTTGCGGCAGGCCCTAAACTATGGCTACACCTTC
16,NA,TRBV13,TRBJ1-2,NA,CASSLGQSRDLYGYTF,TGTGCCAGCAGCTTAGGCCAGAGCAGGGACCTCTATGGCTACACCTTC